The present TCR beta chain was sequenced within a study of T cell changes during pregnancy in multiple sclerosis. V was shortened by 3 bases and J by 7 bases, with 12 bases between the two germline ends. CDR1 is GTSNPN and CDR2 is SVGIG in the germline V gene (reference sequence). The CDR3 sequence is 12 residues long. Some clones are missing from TCRdb's copy, which holds only in-frame ones; the method was immunoSEQ multiplex PCR. Of tens of thousands of clones listed, 75% to 95% are singletons. This sequence joins TRBV30 and TRBJ1-1, with a weak D call TRBD1 (6 bases). The sequences come from CD4+ T cells from peripheral blood mononuclear cells, collected in the first trimester of pregnancy. The receptor was isolated from a female donor in good health, enrolled as a control in a pregnancy study. CDR3 sequence reads: CAWRDDRFEAFF. The CDR3 coding sequence is TGTGCCTGGAGGGACGACAGGTTTGAAGCTTTCTTT.